These 7 T cell receptor beta chains were sequenced from one sample in a study of cytomegalovirus exposure and HLA in healthy donors (TCRdb year 2017). Library preparation used the immunoSEQ multiplex PCR assay. For the multiplex PCR, a mixture combining 60 forward primers for TCR Vbeta segments and 13 reverse primers for TCR Jbeta segments was used. Entries here come from immuneACCESS through TCRdb and include only in-frame sequences with V and J called. Some clones fail to appear in such tables; in the studies checked, an unresolved V gene covers under half of the shortfall, and the cause of the remainder is unknown. Counted in this sample were 100,000 to 150,000 clones; 70% to 80% of them appeared once. The ten top clones hold about 4.9% of the sample. Sequencing was done on a sample of PBMCs. The source of these receptors is a man in his fifties or sixties in good health and CMV-seropositive.

V is TRBV19 and J is TRBJ1-6, with D possibly matching TRBD1 (6 bases). V lost 4 bases and J 6 bases, leaving 13 bases between the germline ends. The V gene's germline CDR1 is LNHDA and CDR2 SQIVND (reference sequence). CDR3 length: 15 residues. The CDR3, as DNA: TGTGCCAGTAGTAGACCGGCAGGGGCTAATTCACCCCTCCACTTT. Its translation is CASSRPAGANSPLHF.

The rearrangement joins TRBV6-5 to TRBJ2-7; D may be TRBD1 (5 bases). The V gene's germline CDR1 is MNHEY and CDR2 SVGAGI. Trimming stripped 6 bases from V and 3 bases from J, with 12 bases between. This CDR3 has 13 residues. This chain's CDR3 is CASRPQGNYEQYF. The CDR3 DNA reads as TGTGCCAGCAGACCTCAGGGAAACTACGAGCAGTACTTC.

The CDR3 DNA is TGTGCCAGCAGTGAGACAGTTGGCTCTGGAAACACCATATATTTT. This encodes CASSETVGSGNTIYF. The chain is built from TRBV6-1 and TRBJ2-2; tentatively, D is TRBD1 (5 bases). The assigned J gene may be wrong: the sequence end matches TRBJ1-3 better. The length of the CDR3 is 15 residues. Per the germline V gene, CDR1 is MNHNS and CDR2 is SASEGT.

V and J are TRBV6-6 and TRBJ2-1; 9 bases are a match to TRBD2. CDR3 length equals 16 residues. The germline V gene encodes CDR1 MNHNY and CDR2 SVGAGI (reference sequence). The V gene end was trimmed by 4 bases and the J gene end by 1 base; junction bases not matched to a gene: 5. The DNA for the CDR3 is TGTGCCAGCAGTTTCCCGACTAGCGGATCCTACAATGAGCAGTTCTTC. Encoded protein: CASSFPTSGSYNEQFF.

The chain combines TRBV9 with TRBJ1-4; D is undetermined. CDR3 length equals 14 residues. Germline V gene lookup returns CDR1 SGDLS and CDR2 YYNGEE. V was shortened by 1 base and J by 2 bases, with 6 bases between the two germline ends. Written as DNA, the CDR3 is TGTGCCAGCAGCGTATCCGGGACTAATGAAAAACTGTTTTTT. This gives the protein CASSVSGTNEKLFF.

V and J are TRBV6-4 and TRBJ1-1; 9 positions match TRBD1. This CDR3 is built from 15 residues. Germline V gene data show CDR1 as MRHNA and CDR2 as SNTAGT. V lost 4 bases to trimming and J lost 8 bases; unmatched junction nucleotides: 11. The CDR3, as DNA: TGTGCCAGCAGTGTCTCGGGACAGGGAAGCGCGGAAGCTTTCTTT. It yields the protein CASSVSGQGSAEAFF.

The chain uses TRBV29-1 and TRBJ2-3; no clear D gene. The germline V and J ends were trimmed by 0 bases and 2 bases, with 9 bases remaining between them. CDR3 size: 14 residues. Germline CDR1 is SQVTM and CDR2 is ANQGSEA. CDR3 sequence (DNA): TGCAGCGTTGAAGATAGACTCCACACAGATACGCAGTATTTT. Its translation is CSVEDRLHTDTQYF.